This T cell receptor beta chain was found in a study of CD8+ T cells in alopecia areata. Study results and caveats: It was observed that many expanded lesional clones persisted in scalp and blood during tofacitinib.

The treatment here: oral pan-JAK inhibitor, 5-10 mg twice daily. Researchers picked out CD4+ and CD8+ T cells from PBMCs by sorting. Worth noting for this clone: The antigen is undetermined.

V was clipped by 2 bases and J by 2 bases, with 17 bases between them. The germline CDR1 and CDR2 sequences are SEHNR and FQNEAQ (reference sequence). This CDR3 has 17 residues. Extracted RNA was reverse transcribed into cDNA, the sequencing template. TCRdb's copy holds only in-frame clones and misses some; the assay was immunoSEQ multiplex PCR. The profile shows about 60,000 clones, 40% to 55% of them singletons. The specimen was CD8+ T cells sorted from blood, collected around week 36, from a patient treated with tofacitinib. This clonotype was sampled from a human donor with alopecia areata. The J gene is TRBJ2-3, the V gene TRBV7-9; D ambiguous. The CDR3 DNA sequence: TGTGCCAGCAGCTTAAGTGGGCTAGGTAAAAACACAGATACGCAGTATTTT. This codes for CASSLSGLGKNTDTQYF.